This record covers a single TCR beta chain. The data were produced by immunoSEQ multiplex PCR, yet TCRdb's version contains in-frame clones alone and is incomplete. The table shows about 590,000 clones, with 95% to 96% occurring only once. These data belong to a study of shared clonotypes between healthy human individuals. As for the study in general: Each donor had three CD4 naive, three CD4 memory, two CD8 naive and one CD8 memory plate.

Germline CDR1 is SGHRS and CDR2 is YFSETQ. The CDR3 contains 17 residues. Trimming left V 1 base short and J 1 base short, with 17 bases between. CD45RO-negative, CCR7-selected cells formed the naive CD8 fraction, which excluded terminally differentiated effector memory CD45RA+ cells. The sequenced sample was naive CD8+ T cells sorted from blood. The receptor was isolated from a woman aged 25 to 39 in good health. The rearrangement joins TRBV5-1 to TRBJ1-1, with a weak D call TRBD1 (6 bases). DNA for the CDR3: TGCGCCAGCAGCTTGAGGGTTGGGGGCGGTAGGAACACTGAAGCTTTCTTT. This gives the protein CASSLRVGGGRNTEAFF.